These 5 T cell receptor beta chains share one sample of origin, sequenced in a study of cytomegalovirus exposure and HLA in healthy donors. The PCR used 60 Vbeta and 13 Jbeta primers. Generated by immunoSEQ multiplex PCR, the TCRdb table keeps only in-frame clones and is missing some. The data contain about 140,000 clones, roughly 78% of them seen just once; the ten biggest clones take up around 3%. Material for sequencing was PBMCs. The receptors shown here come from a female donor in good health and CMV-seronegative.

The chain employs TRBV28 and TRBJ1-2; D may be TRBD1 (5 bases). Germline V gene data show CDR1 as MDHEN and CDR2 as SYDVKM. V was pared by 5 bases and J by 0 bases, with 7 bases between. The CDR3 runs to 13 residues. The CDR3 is CASSGRANYGYTF. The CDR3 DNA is TGTGCCAGCAGTGGCAGGGCTAACTATGGCTACACCTTC.

The CDR3 DNA sequence: TGTGCCAGCAGCCCTTCGACTAGCGGGAGGGGGATCAATGAGCAGTTCTTC. Its translation: CASSPSTSGRGINEQFF. This chain uses TRBV7-3 with TRBJ2-1, with 14 bases identical to TRBD2. The length of the CDR3 is 17 residues. Germline trimming cut 5 bases from V and 6 bases from J; bases unmatched to any gene: 9. The V gene's germline CDR1 is SGHTA and CDR2 FQGTGA.

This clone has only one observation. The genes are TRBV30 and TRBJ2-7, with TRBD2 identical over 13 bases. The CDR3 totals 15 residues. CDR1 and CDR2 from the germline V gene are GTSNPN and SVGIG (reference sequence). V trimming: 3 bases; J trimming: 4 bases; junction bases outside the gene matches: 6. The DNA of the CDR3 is TGTGCCTGGAGGCCGGGACTAGCGGGACTATACGAGCAGTACTTC. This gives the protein CAWRPGLAGLYEQYF.

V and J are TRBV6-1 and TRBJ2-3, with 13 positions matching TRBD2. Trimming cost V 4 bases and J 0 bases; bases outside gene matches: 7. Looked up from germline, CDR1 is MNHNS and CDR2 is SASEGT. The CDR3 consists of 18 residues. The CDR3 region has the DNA TGTGCCAGCAGTGCGGCACTAGCGGGGGGGTCTAGCACAGATACGCAGTATTTT. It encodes CASSAALAGGSSTDTQYF.

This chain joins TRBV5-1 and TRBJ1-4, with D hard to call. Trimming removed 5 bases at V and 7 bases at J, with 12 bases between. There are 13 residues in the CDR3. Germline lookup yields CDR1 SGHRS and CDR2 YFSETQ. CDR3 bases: TGCGCCAGCAGTCCGGGGAGCCGTGAAAAACTGTTTTTT. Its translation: CASSPGSREKLFF.